This T cell receptor beta chain was retrieved from a study of blood T cell repertoires in COVID-19. Study background: Acute and convalescent COVID-19 specimens originated in the United States, Italy and Spain. From T cells, B-cell-depleted T cells, or PBMCs came the material, which was cDNA or gDNA.

Per germline, CDR1 SNHLY and CDR2 FYNNEI. The CDR3 spans 15 residues. V lost 4 bases to trimming and J lost 0 bases, with 11 bases between them. Original data processing: By means of reference gene primer amplification, nucleated cell counts were estimated. Sequencing was performed with immunoSEQ multiplex PCR; in TCRdb, only in-frame clones are kept and a portion is missing. V, J and clone size reflect that table, while D and trimming were determined from the DNA. The sample lists fewer than 45,000 clones; over 80% were seen once. V gene TRBV2 combines with J gene TRBJ2-3; D gene ambiguous. This clonotype originated in a man between 50 and 59 years old with active COVID-19. Specimen: peripheral blood. This CDR3 is CASSVRHFSTDTQYF. Here the CDR3 DNA reads TGTGCCAGCAGTGTCAGACACTTTAGCACAGATACGCAGTATTTT.